These 12 T cell receptor beta chains were all obtained from the same sample, sequenced in a study of CD8 T cells in Susac syndrome. An input of roughly 0.5 to 1 ug of RNA was subjected to reverse transcription using random hexamers. TCRdb ran MiXCR on the immunoSEQ multiplex PCR reads and lists one entry per CDR3 protein. This table holds more than 110,000 distinct CDR3 sequences, 95% found once. Sequenced material: CD4+ T cells from PBMCs. The source is a human donor with Susac syndrome.

The chain combines TRBV3-1 with TRBJ2-2; 11 bases align to TRBD2. Germline values: CDR1 LGHDT, CDR2 YNNKEL (reference sequence). This CDR3 is 17 amino acids long. V shed 0 bases and J 5 bases; nucleotides not matched to a gene: 5. The CDR3: CASSQDLLAGETGELFF. In DNA form, the CDR3 reads TGTGCCAGCAGCCAAGATTTACTAGCGGGAGAAACCGGGGAGCTGTTTTTT.

The gene calls are TRBV5-4 and TRBJ1-2; D gene uncertain. Trimming shortened V by 1 base and J by 8 bases, and 12 bases separated the two germline ends. Germline V gives CDR1 SGHNT, CDR2 YYREEE (reference sequence). The CDR3 has 13 residues. The chain's CDR3 is CASSLRPEDGYTF. CDR3 DNA sequence: TGTGCCAGCAGCTTGCGACCAGAGGACGGCTACACCTTC.

J is TRBJ2-4 and V is TRBV4-2; perhaps TRBD2 as D (5 bases). Germline V lookup: CDR1 LGHNA, CDR2 YNFKEQ. The V end was cut by 1 base, the J end by 1 base, with 5 bases between. There are 14 residues in the CDR3. The CDR3 sequence is CASSQAGAKNIQYF. CDR3 coding DNA: TGTGCCAGCAGCCAAGCGGGGGCCAAAAACATTCAGTACTTC.

This clonotype has just one count. The chain uses TRBV7-3 and TRBJ2-1; D perhaps matches TRBD2 (6 bases). The CDR3 spans 13 residues. CDR1 is SGHTA, CDR2 FQGTGA, per germline. The V gene lost 2 bases and the J gene lost 9 bases, with 11 bases spanning the gap. The CDR3 region has the DNA TGTGCCAGCAGCTTACGTCGGGGAGGTGAGCAGTTCTTC. It codes for CASSLRRGGEQFF.

This rearrangement joins TRBV7-2 to TRBJ2-3, with D perhaps matching TRBD1 or TRBD2 (5 bases each). Germline CDR1 and CDR2: SGHTA and FQGNSA. The V gene lost 5 bases and the J gene lost 1 base, with 13 bases spanning the gap. The CDR3 is made up of 15 amino acids. The CDR3 region is CASSPGRAGTDTQYF. Written as DNA, the CDR3 is TGTGCCAGCAGCCCGGGGCGGGCAGGCACAGATACGCAGTATTTT.

The chain employs TRBV12-3 or TRBV12-4 and TRBJ2-7; 12 bases are a match to TRBD2. V was pared by 5 bases and J by 5 bases, with 4 bases of the junction left unmatched. CDR3 length: 14 residues. CDR3 bases: TGTGCCAGCAGTGGACTAGCGGGACAGGACGAGCAGTACTTC. It translates to CASSGLAGQDEQYF.

J is TRBJ1-5 and V is TRBV29-1; no clear D gene. CDR3 length: 11 amino acids. V lost 4 bases and J lost 0, with 1 base in between. Germline values: CDR1 SQVTM, CDR2 ANQGSEA. The CDR3 sequence is CSVGSNQPQHF. The CDR3 DNA reads as TGCAGCGTTGGTAGCAATCAGCCCCAGCATTTT.

The rearrangement uses TRBV30 and TRBJ2-2; 13 bases are a match to TRBD2. With V trimmed by 4 bases and J by 7 bases, 9 bases remained unmatched. Germline CDR1 GTSNPN, CDR2 SVGIG (reference sequence). This CDR3 spans 16 amino acids. CDR3 in DNA: TGTGCCTGGATCGGACTAGCGGGGGCCCCTGGCGGGGAGCTGTTTTTT. Translated, it gives CAWIGLAGAPGGELFF.

The genes are TRBV7-8 and TRBJ1-1; D uncertain. CDR3 size: 13 residues. Looked up from germline, CDR1 is SGHVS and CDR2 is FQNEAQ. V was shortened by 5 bases and J by 0 bases, with 7 bases between the two germline ends. CDR3 region: CASSPRLNTEAFF. CDR3 bases: TGTGCCAGCAGCCCCCGACTGAACACTGAAGCTTTCTTT.

A remark on this clonotype: Relative to the germline gene, one junction end is altered; a read error may explain this. The J gene is TRBJ1-1, the V gene TRBV18, with D unclear. There are 14 residues in the CDR3. Germline assignment: CDR1 KGHSH and CDR2 LQKENI. CDR3 sequence (DNA): TGTGCCAGCTCACCTTGGACGGAAAACACTGAAGCTTTTTTT. It translates to CASSPWTENTEAFF.

The V gene is TRBV5-6, the J gene TRBJ2-3, with TRBD1 matching 8 bases. This CDR3 region has 15 residues. J gave up 3 bases and V 3 bases, and 6 bases lay outside the gene matches. Germline CDR1 SGHDT, CDR2 YYEEEE. In nucleotides, the CDR3 is TGTGCCAGCAGCTCGCCTGACAGGGGTACAGATACGCAGTATTTT. This translates into CASSSPDRGTDTQYF.

This chain links TRBV9 with TRBJ1-5; 7 bases are shared with TRBD1. Per germline, CDR1 SGDLS and CDR2 YYNGEE. V was clipped by 0 bases and J by 6 bases; unmatched bases: 15. This CDR3 is 18 amino acids long. The CDR3 DNA is TGTGCCAGCAGCGTAGTAGGGACTCGACAGGGAAGGGGTCAGCCCCAGCATTTT. Its protein is CASSVVGTRQGRGQPQHF.